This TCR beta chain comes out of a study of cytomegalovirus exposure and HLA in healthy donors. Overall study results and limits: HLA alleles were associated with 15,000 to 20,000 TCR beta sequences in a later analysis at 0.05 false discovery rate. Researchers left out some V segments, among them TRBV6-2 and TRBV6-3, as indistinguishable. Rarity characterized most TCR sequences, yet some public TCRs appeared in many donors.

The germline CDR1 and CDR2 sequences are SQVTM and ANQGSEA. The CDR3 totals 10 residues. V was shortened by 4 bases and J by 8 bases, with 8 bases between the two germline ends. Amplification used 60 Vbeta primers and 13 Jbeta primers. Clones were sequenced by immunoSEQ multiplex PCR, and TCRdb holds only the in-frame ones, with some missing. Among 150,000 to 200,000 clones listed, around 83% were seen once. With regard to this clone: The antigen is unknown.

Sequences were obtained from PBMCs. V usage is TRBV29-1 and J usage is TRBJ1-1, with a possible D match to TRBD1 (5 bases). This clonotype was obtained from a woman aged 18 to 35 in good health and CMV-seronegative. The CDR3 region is CSVARGEAFF. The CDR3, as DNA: TGCAGCGTTGCCCGGGGGGAAGCTTTCTTT.